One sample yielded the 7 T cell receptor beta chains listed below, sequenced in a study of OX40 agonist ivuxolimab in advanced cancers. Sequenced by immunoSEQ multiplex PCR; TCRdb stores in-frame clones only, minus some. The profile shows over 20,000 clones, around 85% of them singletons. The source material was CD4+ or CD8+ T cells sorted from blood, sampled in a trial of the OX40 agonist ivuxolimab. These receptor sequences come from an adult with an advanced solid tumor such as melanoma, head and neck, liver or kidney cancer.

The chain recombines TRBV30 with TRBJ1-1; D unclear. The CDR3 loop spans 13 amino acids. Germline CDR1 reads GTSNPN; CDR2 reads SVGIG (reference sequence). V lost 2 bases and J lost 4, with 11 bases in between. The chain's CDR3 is CAWSFSRATEAFF. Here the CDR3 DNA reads TGTGCCTGGAGTTTTTCGAGGGCCACTGAAGCTTTCTTT.

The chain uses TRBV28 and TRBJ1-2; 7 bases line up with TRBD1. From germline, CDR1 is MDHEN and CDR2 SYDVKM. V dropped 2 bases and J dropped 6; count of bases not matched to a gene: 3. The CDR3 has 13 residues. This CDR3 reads CASSLGTEDGYTF. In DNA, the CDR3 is TGTGCCAGCAGTTTAGGGACAGAAGATGGCTACACCTTC.

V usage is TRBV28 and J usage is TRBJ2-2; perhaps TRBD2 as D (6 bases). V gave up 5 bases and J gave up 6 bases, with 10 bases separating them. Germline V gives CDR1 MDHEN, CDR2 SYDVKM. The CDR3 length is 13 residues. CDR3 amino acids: CASSVTGAGELFF. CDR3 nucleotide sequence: TGTGCCAGCAGTGTCACGGGGGCCGGGGAGCTGTTTTTT.

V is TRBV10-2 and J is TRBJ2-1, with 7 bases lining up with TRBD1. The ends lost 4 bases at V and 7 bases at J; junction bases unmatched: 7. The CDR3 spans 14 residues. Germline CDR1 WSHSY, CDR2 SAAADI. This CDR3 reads CASSVGTDFNEQFF. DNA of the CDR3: TGCGCCAGCAGTGTTGGGACAGATTTTAATGAGCAGTTCTTC.

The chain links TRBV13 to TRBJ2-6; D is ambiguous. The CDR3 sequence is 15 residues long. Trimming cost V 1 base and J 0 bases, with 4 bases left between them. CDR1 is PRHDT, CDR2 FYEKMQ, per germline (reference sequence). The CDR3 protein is CASSLVDSGANVLTF. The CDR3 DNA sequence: TGTGCCAGCAGCTTAGTTGACTCTGGGGCCAACGTCCTGACTTTC.

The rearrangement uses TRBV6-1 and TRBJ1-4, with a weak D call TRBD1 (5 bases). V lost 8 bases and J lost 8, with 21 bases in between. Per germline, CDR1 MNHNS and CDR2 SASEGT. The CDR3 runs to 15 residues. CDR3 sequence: CASATGHQLWEKLFF. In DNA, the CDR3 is TGTGCCAGCGCTACCGGACACCAACTCTGGGAAAAACTGTTTTTT.

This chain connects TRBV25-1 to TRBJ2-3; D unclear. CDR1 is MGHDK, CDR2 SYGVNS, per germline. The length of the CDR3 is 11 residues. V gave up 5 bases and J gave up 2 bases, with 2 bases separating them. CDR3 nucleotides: TGTGCCAGCAGTATCACAGATACGCAGTATTTT. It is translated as CASSITDTQYF.